This T cell receptor beta chain was obtained from a study of blood T cell repertoires in COVID-19. The wider study: Both acute and convalescent COVID-19 samples were obtained from the United States, Italy and Spain. The cDNA or gDNA used as material had been derived from T cells, B-cell-depleted T cells, or PBMCs.

V gave up 0 bases and J gave up 6 bases, with 7 bases separating them. CDR1 is SGDLS and CDR2 is YYNGEE in the germline V gene. The CDR3 contains 14 residues. The repertoire was sequenced with immunoSEQ multiplex PCR; TCRdb's copy has only in-frame clones and lacks some. The table includes 250,000 to 300,000 clones, around four fifths detected once. This clone appeared once. Additional DNA sequences in this sample encode the identical CDR3. Individuals drawn from approximately 26 US areas were roughly 18 to 95 years old. Cohorts were based on clinical histories the participants reported. Input material: PBMCs or T cells enriched from blood (not recorded which). The chain links TRBV9 to TRBJ1-6; D uncertain. The clonotype comes from a man aged 25 to 45 with acute COVID-19. CDR3 sequence (DNA): TGTGCCAGCAGCGTAGGTGGCTTTAATTCACCCCTCCACTTT. It specifies CASSVGGFNSPLHF.